Reported below is one T cell receptor beta chain. There is no known antigen for this receptor. No base qualities exist here, and no much larger clone lies one base off it. CDR1 and CDR2 are drawn from the germline V gene: SGHAT, FQNNGV. There are 15 amino acids in the CDR3, from cysteine to phenylalanine inclusive. CDR3 DNA only is kept here, 45 bases in frame from base 1. V lost 4 bases and J lost 7 bases, and the count of bases not matched to a germline gene is 12. This record comes from a study of cytomegalovirus exposure and HLA in healthy donors (dated by TCRdb to 2016 to 2017). Broadly, across the study: An earlier analysis of 587 of the donors reported 250 to 300 Gb of sequence data and around 120 million unique TCR beta sequences from approximately 180 million T cells. Approximately 310 gigabases of sequencing data and approximately 85 million unique TCR sequences were included in an early release covering 550 to 800 HLA-typed donors. High-throughput TCR immunosequencing, statistical association of individual TCRs with disease status, and machine learning were combined to predict cytomegalovirus infection status. Class I and class II HLA loci were covered by the typing at four-digit resolution. The later analysis used no new phenotypic data to find candidate immune exposures, relying instead on TCR beta sequences and their occurrence across donors. The study profiled the T cell repertoires of 500 to 800 subjects by immunosequencing and related them to cytomegalovirus serostatus. Among around 400 genotyped donors of the cohort, an average of approximately 240,000 unique TCR beta nucleotide sequences was sequenced per donor, of which 15% to 20% were non-productive. The genetic ancestry cluster associated with self-reported Caucasian donors included around four fifths of the roughly 400 genotyped donors. A handful of DR-DQ haplotypes were handled as single units for association and clustering because linkage in the cohort was strong. A later genetic analysis used genome-wide SNP genotypes for about 65% of the roughly 670 donors, treating that subset as a discovery cohort. An earlier analysis of 587 of the donors used high-throughput TCR beta sequencing to judge whether each TCR beta V gene segment behaved as functional or pseudogenic. The study was designed to test whether signatures of past pathogen exposure could be identified by cataloging public T cell receptors. Along with the approximately 650-subject first cohort, a separate validation cohort of over a hundred different subjects was used. Donor age, sex, ethnicity and CMV serostatus were compiled alongside the repertoire data. All discovery cohort repertoires had been generated on a single sequencing platform. A later analysis re-examined previously published TCR beta repertoires from more than 600 donors and added high-resolution HLA genotyping to investigate patterns of TCR occurrence. The number of typed donors differed by locus: 629-630 for A, B, C, DRB1 and DQB1; 500 to 550 for DQA1; roughly 600 for DPA1; and about 450 for DPB1. What the study reported, not specific to this receptor: Roughly uniform sequencing depth across donors was assumed in presence/absence analyses, although this assumption may not hold. In a later analysis, 15,000 to 20,000 TCR beta sequences were associated with specific HLA alleles at a false discovery rate of 0.05. In a later genetic analysis, fewer N-insertions in productive TCRs were reported among donors in an Asian-associated ancestry cluster than the roughly 700-donor mean. In this cohort, only TCR beta chains were sequenced, and detectable features were limited by the absence of alpha or paired-chain data. A group of highly shared sequence variants was considered likely to be a technical artifact of the sequencing pipeline. In a later analysis, the rate of TCR association differed among HLA loci, with DRB1 alleles having the most associated TCRs and HLA-C alleles having the fewest. A further reported finding was that TCR beta sequences accurately predicted the HLA-A and HLA-B alleles for most subjects in the first cohort. HLA typing was unavailable for some donors at each locus, so association tests used only the typed subset. The only immune exposure information available for the cohort was CMV serostatus. Assigning TCR associations to individual alleles was difficult when HLA alleles, especially DR and DQ, strongly co-occurred. A few of the identified cytomegalovirus-associated TCR beta chains were confirmed in vitro to be specific for cytomegalovirus antigens. According to the authors, the approach could potentially be generalized to other disease states and immunological phenotypes. Because the 87-base-pair reads could not distinguish some IMGT-functional V segments, including TRBV6-2 and TRBV6-3, those segments were excluded. Most TCR sequences were observed very rarely across donors, whereas some public TCRs were present in many individuals. In a later genetic analysis, a missense DCLRE1C variant was associated with V-gene and J-gene trimming of TCR beta chains, and the association was replicated in an independent cohort. According to a later analysis, parvovirus B19, influenza, CMV and Epstein-Barr virus appeared linked to several top co-occurrence clusters. A later analysis found that most CMV-associated TCR beta chains appeared HLA-restricted, with HLA associations seemingly driven largely by CMV exposure. Cytomegalovirus status was reported to be diagnosed by the classifier with high specificity and sensitivity in both the original and validation cohorts. In a later analysis, HLA-associated TCR beta chains were found to be more clonally expanded and to have lower generation probabilities than equally common non-associated chains. Because counts were too low, seventeen rarely observed V segments, including chromosome 9 orphons, were left out of the earlier analysis of 500 to 750 of the donors. Correlated functional status among segregating V segments might reflect linkage disequilibrium, but an unknown experimental factor could not be ruled out. In the study, around 160 TCR beta chains were listed as associated with cytomegalovirus. Broadly in line with IMGT annotations, most TCR beta V segments showed up in productive rearrangements about 90% or about 30% of the time in an earlier analysis of about 500 of the donors.

Libraries were made using the immunoSEQ multiplex PCR assay. A mixture of 60 forward primers for TCR Vbeta segments and 13 reverse primers for TCR Jbeta segments was used in the multiplex PCR. The CDR3 region of rearranged TCR beta genes was amplified from genomic DNA with a multiplex PCR assay. The amplified TCR beta libraries were sequenced on the Illumina HiSeq System as 87-base-pair reads. The study's own analysis went as follows. A later analysis counted approximately 84 million unique TCR beta chains across the 550 to 800 repertoires, and around 12 million of these chains were shared by at least two donors. Raw reads were error-corrected and collapsed into unique sequences by a nearest-neighbor algorithm in which closely related sequences were merged to remove PCR and sequencing errors. Alignment of CDR3 sequences to IMGT reference sequences was used to assign V, D and J gene segments. For a sequence to be retained, a match of at least six nucleotides was required to both a V gene segment and a J gene segment. Rearrangements were classified as productive when the CDR3 lacked stop codons and remained in frame with V and J, and all other rearrangements were classified as non-productive. CDR3 was defined according to IMGT convention as the region running from the second conserved V-encoded cysteine to the conserved J-encoded phenylalanine. In an earlier analysis of around 570 of the donors, sequences lacking an unambiguous match to a single V gene segment were excluded. An earlier analysis of several hundred of the donors called V segments functional above 56.7% productive rearrangements and segregating when the between-donor standard deviation exceeded 5%. To diagnose cytomegalovirus status from the catalog of TCR beta chain sequences, a statistical classification framework was built. V and J gene assignment, in a later analysis, came from comparing TCR nucleotide sequences with IMGT/GENE-DB human TR gene sequences. A later analysis assigned CDR3 sequences and most-parsimonious VDJ recombination scenarios with the TCRdist pipeline. In a later analysis, each TCR beta chain was defined by its CDR3 amino acid sequence together with its V-gene family, and reads lacking a unique V-gene family were excluded. In a later analysis, 500 to 700 highly shared, low-generation-probability nucleotide sequences were removed to address suspected cross-contamination and a sequencing artifact. A later analysis calculated a clonal expansion index for each public chain from normalized within-repertoire ranks of inferred template counts. In a later analysis, generation probabilities were computed with a VDJ recombination model fitted to out-of-frame rearrangements, and the resulting probabilities were checked against IGoR. Hypergeometric tests were used in a later analysis to score TCR-TCR, TCR-HLA and TCR-CMV co-occurrence, with a repertoire-size bias correction applied to the TCR pairs. To estimate false discovery rates, a later analysis permuted the HLA or CMV assignments 20 times. In a later analysis, co-occurring TCRs were grouped using DBSCAN, with TCRdist sequence similarity added in when clustering inside HLA-allele-positive subsets. Co-occurrence clustering excluded repertoires with fewer than 30,000 or more than 120,000 public chains, plus five with anomalous nucleotide sharing. Drawn from immuneACCESS, this table holds only the in-frame rearrangements with V and J called that TCRdb kept. Clones are partly lost; checked studies trace under half to an unresolved V gene and leave the rest unexplained. V and J calls and clone size are copied from that table; D and trimming were computed from the DNA. This sample holds roughly 180,000 clones; less than 90% were observed only once. Around 0.98% of the sample rests with the top ten.

The cohort was made up of about 670 healthy bone marrow donors. All cohort members were sampled while nominally healthy, although unrecorded immune exposures were likely present. The donor was CMV seronegative and was included in the group of over 300 seronegative cohort members. A peripheral blood sample was collected from each donor, and TCR beta sequencing was performed on peripheral blood mononuclear cells. Genomic DNA extraction from the blood cell samples was performed with the Qiagen DNeasy Blood Extraction Kit. Material for sequencing was PBMCs. The chain couples TRBV11-2 to TRBJ2-7; 8 junctional bases match TRBD2. This TCR came from a man aged 25-45 years in good health and CMV-seronegative. The CDR3 loop reads CASSSLGGARGEQYF. The bases read TGTGCCAGCAGCTCCCTCGGGGGGGCGCGTGGAGAGCAGTACTTC.